These 8 T cell receptor beta chains came from one sample sequenced in a study of lymphopenia after photon versus proton radiotherapy. Profiled with immunoSEQ multiplex PCR; TCRdb holds only in-frame clones, not every one. The table has 37,000 or so clones, approximately 81% seen once. The specimen was peripheral blood, collected from a patient treated with photon-based radiotherapy. The origin of the receptors is a man between 50 and 59 years old with gastric cancer.

The chain recombines TRBV7-6 with TRBJ2-2, with D unresolved. The CDR3 consists of 15 residues. The germline V gene has CDR1 SGHVS and CDR2 FNYEAQ. Trimming pared 3 bases from V and 1 base from J, leaving 9 bases between. CDR3 DNA: TGTGCCAGCAGCTTTTCCGTGGGGAACACCGGGGAGCTGTTTTTT. This gives the protein CASSFSVGNTGELFF.

V is TRBV30 and J is TRBJ2-2; D possibly matches TRBD1 or TRBD2 (5 bases each). With 0 bases removed from V and 6 bases from J, the gap between germline ends came to 14 bases. The germline CDR1 and CDR2 sequences are GTSNPN and SVGIG (reference sequence). This CDR3 spans 15 amino acids. The CDR3 here is CAWSVMGRGAGELFF. The CDR3 nucleotides are TGTGCCTGGAGTGTAATGGGGAGAGGGGCCGGGGAGCTGTTTTTT.

V and J are TRBV14 and TRBJ2-3; unclear D gene. The CDR3 runs to 12 residues. The germline V and J ends were trimmed by 1 base and 7 bases, with 6 bases remaining between them. Looked up from germline, CDR1 is SGHDN and CDR2 is FVKESK. The DNA of the CDR3 is TGTGCCAGCAGCCAAGGTTCTTATACGCAGTATTTT. Translated, it gives CASSQGSYTQYF.

This chain joins TRBV19 and TRBJ2-7; D is unresolved. There are 14 residues in the CDR3. Germline-derived CDR1 and CDR2 are LNHDA and SQIVND (reference sequence). Trimming shortened V by 1 base and J by 2 bases, and 9 bases separated the two germline ends. The CDR3, as DNA: TGTGCCAGTAGTATAGGTGAAGGGACCTACGAGCAGTACTTC. It specifies CASSIGEGTYEQYF.

The genes are TRBV11-3 and TRBJ2-3; 9 nucleotides line up with TRBD2. Trimming at V came to 6 bases and at J to 2 bases, leaving 3 bases not matched to a gene. CDR1 SGHNT and CDR2 YENEEA come from the germline V gene. The CDR3 spans 14 residues. The chain's CDR3 is CASSAGGITDTQYF. CDR3 sequence (DNA): TGTGCCAGCAGTGCGGGAGGGATCACAGATACGCAGTATTTT. Full variable domain (outside the CDR3, taken from reference TRBV11-3 and TRBJ2-3): EAGVVQSPRYKIIEKKQPVAFWCNPISGHNTLYWYLQNLGQGPELLIRYENEEAVDDSQLPKDRFSAERLKGVDSTLKIQPAELGDSAVYLCASSAGGITDTQYFGPGTRLTVL.

V gene TRBV19 combines with J gene TRBJ1-5; no firm D call. Germline V gene sequence: CDR1 LNHDA, CDR2 SQIVND (reference sequence). The CDR3 extends over 14 amino acids. The ends were cut back, 3 bases at V and 1 base at J, with 7 bases in the middle. The CDR3 region has the DNA TGTGCCAGTAGTATCGTCAGGAGCAATCAGCCCCAGCATTTT. Residues: CASSIVRSNQPQHF. The variable domain in full, completed from reference TRBV19 and TRBJ1-5, reads DGGITQSPKYLFRKEGQNVTLSCEQNLNHDAMYWYRQDPGQGLRLIYYSQIVNDFQKGDIAEGYSVSREKKESFPLTVTSAQKNPTAFYLCASSIVRSNQPQHFGDGTRLSIL.

The rearrangement uses TRBV5-1 and TRBJ2-1; TRBD2 aligns across 10 bases. CDR3 length: 15 residues. CDR1 is SGHRS and CDR2 is YFSETQ in the germline V gene. The V segment lost 3 bases and the J segment 2 bases; nucleotides outside the gene matches: 2. CDR3 nucleotides: TGCGCCAGCAGCTGGCTAGCGGGAGCCTACAATGAGCAGTTCTTC. Amino acid sequence: CASSWLAGAYNEQFF.

The chain couples TRBV6-6 to TRBJ2-1; 10 bases agree with TRBD2. V shed 5 bases, J shed 4 bases, and the junction held 5 bases outside the gene matches. The germline CDR1 and CDR2 sequences are MNHNY and SVGAGI (reference sequence). The CDR3 loop spans 15 amino acids. CDR3 amino acids: CASSHPSGSYNEQFF. CDR3 nucleotides: TGTGCCAGCAGTCACCCTAGCGGGAGTTACAATGAGCAGTTCTTC.